A single count supports the clone carrying this TCR beta chain. Its target is not known. The entry originates in a study of T cell responses to AZD1222 COVID-19 vaccine. Libraries were prepared by immunoSEQ multiplex PCR; TCRdb keeps only in-frame clonotypes and omits some of them. The data hold about 64,000 clones, with 85% to 95% observed a single time. The study, taken as a whole, reports: Sampling captured repertoires only after the peak T cell response. Donors in the cohort were predominantly white British and more often female, and clonal diversity was possibly underestimated. Along spike, vaccine-associated CD4 TCRs were found throughout, with dominance at 160-218 and 743-854. A rise in Spike-specific TCR breadth and depth followed two AZD1222 doses.

This TCR was sampled from an adult who received the MenACWY meningococcal vaccine as a control. Sequencing was performed on peripheral blood, taken 28 days after the second dose of the MenACWY control vaccine.

The CDR3 here is CASSSNSPYEQYF. CDR3 DNA sequence: TGTGCCAGCAGCTCGAACAGCCCCTACGAGCAGTACTTC. The V gene is TRBV5-5, the J gene TRBJ2-7; no clear D gene. Germline V gene data show CDR1 as SGHKS and CDR2 as YYEKEE (reference sequence). V lost 3 bases, J lost 2 bases, and 9 bases lay in between. The CDR3 consists of 13 residues. The complete variable domain, with remaining parts taken from reference TRBV5-5 and TRBJ2-7, reads DAGVTQSPTHLIKTRGQQVTLRCSPISGHKSVSWYQQVLGQGPQFIFQYYEKEERGRGNFPDRFSARQFPNYSSELNVNALLLGDSALYLCASSSNSPYEQYFGPGTRLTVT.